This T cell receptor (beta chain) was obtained from a study of blood T cell repertoires in COVID-19. About the study: Sources were T cells, B-cell-depleted T cells, or PBMCs; the material itself was cDNA or gDNA.

As originally analysed: By means of reference gene primer amplification, nucleated cell counts were estimated. TCRdb's table, derived via immunoSEQ multiplex PCR, lists solely in-frame clones and lacks some. D and trimming were read from the DNA, whereas the V and J calls and clone size are those reported in that table. The sample lists some 200,000 clones; approximately 80% were seen once. V lost 4 bases to trimming and J lost 2 bases, with 9 bases between them. This CDR3 is built from 14 residues. CDR1 and CDR2 from the germline V gene are KGHDR and SFDVKD. The sample comprised peripheral blood. This sequence was found in a woman aged 50 to 60 with active or convalescent COVID-19. This chain connects TRBV24-1 to TRBJ2-3; weak D call: TRBD1 (5 bases). CDR3 residues: CATSEHRHTDTQYF. DNA of the CDR3: TGTGCCACCAGTGAGCACAGGCACACAGATACGCAGTATTTT.